The T cell receptor beta chain under discussion was sequenced for a study of blood T cell repertoires in COVID-19 (dated by TCRdb to the early 2020s). Study-level background: Samples covering the acute and convalescent phases of COVID-19 were provided by collaborators in the United States, Italy and Spain. The sample metadata nearly always contained a de-identified subject ID, COVID-19 status, age in years and sex. A freely available public database, intended as a resource for researchers studying the immune response to SARS-CoV-2, is where the repertoires were released. Where available, HLA class I and class II types were taken from metadata supplied by the sample provider and were not determined by assay-based typing. The samples were drawn from two sources: the first 160 participants of the ongoing ImmuneRACE study, and 1,254 subjects contributed by 6 global collaborators. The prospective study material was composed of cDNA or gDNA derived from T cells, B-cell-depleted T cells, or PBMCs. The dataset comprised deeply sampled blood TCRbeta repertoires from subjects exposed to, actively infected with, or recovered from COVID-19.

Trimming removed 3 bases from V and 12 bases from J; the gene matches leave 6 bases unexplained. From the cysteine up to the phenylalanine, the CDR3 has a length of 14 residues. Kept here is only the CDR3 DNA, which spans 42 bases and is read in frame from base 1. CDR1 and CDR2 are drawn from the germline V gene (reference sequence): LNHNV, YYDKDF. TCRbeta CDR3 regions were amplified from genomic DNA by means of the immunoSEQ Assay, a bias-controlled multiplex PCR. The paper's data handling went like this. Within the assay, amplification of reference gene primers was used to estimate how many nucleated cells each sample contained. To quantify the absolute abundance of each unique TCRbeta CDR3 rearrangement, sequence reads were collapsed and filtered. For each sample, productive Simpson clonality was calculated as the square root of Simpson's diversity index across productive rearrangements. As stored in TCRdb, this immuneACCESS dataset retains in-frame rearrangements with V and J assigned. A fraction of the clones does not appear; measured against another copy, unresolved V genes explain less than half of the discrepancy, and the remainder lacks a known reason. D and trimming come from the DNA, and the V and J calls and clone size come from that table. This sample lists 300,000 to 450,000 clones; about 89% were detected once. The top ten clonotypes cover about 2.9% of the sample.

Notes on this clone: Its recognized antigen is unknown. Base qualities were left out, and no much larger clone turns up one base away.

General study outcomes and caveats: The quantity of clinical and demographic metadata differed by source and by participant and was supplied without curation.

In Seattle, one collaborating source enrolled patients while the infection was active and tracked those patients longitudinally over the course of disease. Whole blood was collected in K2EDTA tubes by collaborating institutions according to the institutions' own protocols. For TCRbeta analysis, collaborator samples were shipped as frozen whole blood, as isolated PBMCs, or as DNA extracted from either sample type. The TCR comes from a woman aged 30 to 39 with COVID-19, enrolled during active disease. The sample was peripheral blood. In this chain, TRBV15 is recombined with TRBJ2-1; TRBD2 agrees with 12 junctional bases. The CDR3 protein: CATSRFGTSGSQFF. In nucleotides, the sequence is TGTGCCACCAGCAGGTTCGGGACTAGCGGGTCGCAGTTCTTC.